This T cell receptor beta chain was sequenced during a study of cytomegalovirus exposure and HLA in healthy donors. The method was immunoSEQ multiplex PCR; TCRdb's version includes in-frame clones alone and lacks a portion of them. The table has under 200,000 clones, about 90% seen once. A note on this clone: Its antigen is undetermined.

Germline assignment: CDR1 LNHDA and CDR2 SQIVND (reference sequence). Trimming took 6 bases from V and 2 from J, leaving 23 bases between them. This CDR3 is 17 amino acids long. General study points: Confirmation in vitro established that a few CMV-associated chains were specific for CMV antigens.

This chain connects TRBV19 to TRBJ2-7; tentatively, D is TRBD1 (6 bases). The sample consisted of PBMCs. The sequence came from a woman in her late teens or twenties in good health and CMV-seropositive. The CDR3 DNA sequence: TGTGCCAGTAGGGTTGAGGACAGCCTAACCGCTCCCTACGAGCAGTACTTC. Amino acids: CASRVEDSLTAPYEQYF.